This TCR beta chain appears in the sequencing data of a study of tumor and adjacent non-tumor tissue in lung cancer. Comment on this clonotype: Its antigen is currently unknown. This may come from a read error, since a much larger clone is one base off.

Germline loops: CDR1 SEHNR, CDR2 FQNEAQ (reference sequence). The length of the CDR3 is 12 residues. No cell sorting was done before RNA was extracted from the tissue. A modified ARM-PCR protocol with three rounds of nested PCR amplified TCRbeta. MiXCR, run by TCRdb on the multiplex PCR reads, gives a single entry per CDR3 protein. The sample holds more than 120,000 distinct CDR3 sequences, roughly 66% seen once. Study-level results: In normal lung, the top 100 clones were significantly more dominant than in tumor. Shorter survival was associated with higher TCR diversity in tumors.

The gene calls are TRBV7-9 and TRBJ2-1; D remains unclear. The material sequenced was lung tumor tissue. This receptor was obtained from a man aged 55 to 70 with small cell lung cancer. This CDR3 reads CVSSSNPEQQFF. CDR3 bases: TGTGTCAGCAGCTCGAATCCAGAGCAGCAGTTCTTC.